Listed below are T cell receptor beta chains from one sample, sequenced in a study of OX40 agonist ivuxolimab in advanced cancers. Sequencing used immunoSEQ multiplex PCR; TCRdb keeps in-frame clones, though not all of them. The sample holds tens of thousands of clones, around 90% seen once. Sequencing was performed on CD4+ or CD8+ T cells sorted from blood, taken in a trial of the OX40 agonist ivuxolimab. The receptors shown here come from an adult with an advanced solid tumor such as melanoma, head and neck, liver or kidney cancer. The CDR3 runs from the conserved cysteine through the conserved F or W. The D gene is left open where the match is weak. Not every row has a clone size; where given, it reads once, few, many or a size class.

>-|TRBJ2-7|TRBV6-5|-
TGTGCCAGCAGTTACTCTGGACAGCTTATTCCCTACGAGCAGTACTTC
CASSYSGQLIPYEQYF
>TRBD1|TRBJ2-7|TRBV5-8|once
TGTGCCAGCCAACGGACAGGGGCCTACGAGCAGTACTTC
CASQRTGAYEQYF
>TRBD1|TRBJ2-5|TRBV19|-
TGTGCCAGTAGTCCAAGTGACAGGGTAGGATTATTCGAGACCCAGTACTTC
CASSPSDRVGLFETQYF
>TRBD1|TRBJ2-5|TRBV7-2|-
TGTGCCAGCAGCAGAGCCGGGACAGGGGAGGAGACCCAGTACTTC
CASSRAGTGEETQYF
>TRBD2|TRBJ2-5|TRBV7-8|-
TGTGCCAGCAGCTTAGGACTAGCGGGAGGAGTAGGAGAGACCCAGTACTTC
CASSLGLAGGVGETQYF
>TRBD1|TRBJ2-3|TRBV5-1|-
TGCGCCAGCAGCTGGGACCGGGACAGGGACCCAGATTTT
CASSWDRDRDPDF
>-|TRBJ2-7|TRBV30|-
TGTGCCTGGAGTGTAGCCAGTCCGAGCGAGCAGTACTTC
CAWSVASPSEQYF
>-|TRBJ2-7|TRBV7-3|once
TGTGCCAGCAGCCCGGCGGGCTCCTTAGACGAGCAGTACTTC
CASSPAGSLDEQYF
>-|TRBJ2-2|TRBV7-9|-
TGTGCCAGCAGCTTAGAATCCGGGGTCGGGGAGCTGTTTTTT
CASSLESGVGELFF
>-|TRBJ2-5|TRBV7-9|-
TGTGCCAGCAGCTTAGGATCGGTGGAGACCCAGTACTTC
CASSLGSVETQYF
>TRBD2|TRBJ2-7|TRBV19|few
TGTGCCAGTAGTATAGAGGTTACTAGCGGGATCTCCTACGAGCAGTACTTC
CASSIEVTSGISYEQYF
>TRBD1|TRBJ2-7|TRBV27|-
TGTGCCAGCAGTCTACAGGGGGCGCGGTACGAGCAGTACTTC
CASSLQGARYEQYF
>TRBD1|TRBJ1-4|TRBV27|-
TGTGCCAGCAGTCCCCGGACAGGTTGGGGAGTTAATGAAAAACTGTTTTTT
CASSPRTGWGVNEKLFF
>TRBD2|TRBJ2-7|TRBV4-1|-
TGCGCCAGCAGCTCATTTAGCGGGAGCGGGTACGAGCAGTACTTC
CASSSFSGSGYEQYF
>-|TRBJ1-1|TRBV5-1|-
TGCGCCAGCCGGGCCAACACTGAAGCTTTCTTT
CASRANTEAFF
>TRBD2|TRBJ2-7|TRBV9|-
TGTGCCAGCAGCCTGACTAGCGTCTCCTACGAGCAGTACTTC
CASSLTSVSYEQYF
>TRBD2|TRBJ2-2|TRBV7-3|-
TGTGCCAGCAGCTTGGGACTAGCGGGGGACACCGGGGAGCTGTTTTTT
CASSLGLAGDTGELFF
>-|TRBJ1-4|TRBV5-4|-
TGTGCCAGCAGCTTGGTAGGGGCAGGAACTAATGAAAAACTGTTTTTT
CASSLVGAGTNEKLFF
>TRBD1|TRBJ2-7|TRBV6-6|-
TGTGCCAGCAGTTATAACAGGGGGACCTACGAGCAGTACTTC
CASSYNRGTYEQYF
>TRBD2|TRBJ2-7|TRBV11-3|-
TGTGCCAGCAGCATAACTCCCGGGACTAGGCTCGTTTACGAGCAGTACTTC
CASSITPGTRLVYEQYF